Sequencing of this TCR beta chain was carried out in a study of pediatric ulcerative colitis. As regards this clone: The target antigen is unknown.

Rectal tissue came from one to two pinch biopsies taken at colonoscopy. Study-wide findings and caveats: A couple of patients' blood samples yielded substantially fewer templates.

The protocol was immunoSEQ multiplex PCR, while the TCRdb copy is restricted to in-frame clones and leaves out a portion. The sample includes around 37,000 clones, 65% to 80% of them seen just once. The clonotype was recovered from a boy younger than 18 with severe ulcerative colitis. Material for sequencing was gut tissue.

This chain's CDR3 is CASSAGHSGGNQPQHF. The DNA for the CDR3 is TGTGCCAGCAGTGCAGGACACTCCGGAGGCAATCAGCCCCAGCATTTT. The chain has TRBV6-1 and TRBJ1-5; possible D gene TRBD1, 5 bases. V was cut by 4 bases and J by 2 bases, with 15 bases left in between. From germline, CDR1 is MNHNS and CDR2 SASEGT. The CDR3 is made up of 16 amino acids.